This T cell receptor (beta chain) was retrieved from a study of cytomegalovirus exposure and HLA in healthy donors. Across the study: Early released data comprised 75 million to 100 million unique TCRs from HLA-typed donors.

Germline CDR1 reads LGHNA; CDR2 reads YSLEER. Trimming shortened V by 0 bases and J by 3 bases, and 21 bases separated the two germline ends. The CDR3 has 18 amino acids. Notes on the study in general: CMV serostatus was the sole immune exposure data available. When a later analysis compared HLA-associated TCR beta chains with equally common others, the HLA-associated chains turned out to be more clonally expanded and to have lower generation probabilities.

The PCR was carried out with 60 Vbeta primers and 13 Jbeta primers. The repertoire was sequenced with immunoSEQ multiplex PCR; TCRdb's copy has only in-frame clones and lacks some. This sample has tens of thousands of clones, with about 84% found just once. In regard to this clone: Its matching antigen is unknown.

V usage is TRBV4-3 and J usage is TRBJ2-7, with a weak D call TRBD2 (5 bases). Sequenced input: PBMCs. The clonotype comes from a girl aged 2-10 years in good health and CMV-seropositive. The CDR3 protein is CASSQDSGRLRGVYEQYF. CDR3 nucleotide sequence: TGCGCCAGCAGCCAAGACTCTGGCCGCCTTCGGGGAGTCTACGAGCAGTACTTC.